Listed below are T cell receptor beta chains from one sample, sequenced in a study of blood T cell repertoires in COVID-19. Assay: immunoSEQ multiplex PCR; the TCRdb copy retains only in-frame clones and omits some. The sample yields 63,000 or so clones, roughly 81% seen once. Sequencing input: peripheral blood. Receptors originate from a human donor in a cohort sampled during active COVID-19. Each CDR3 is given with its conserved first and last residue. A D gene is named only where the DNA matches it firmly. The size field is filled for only some rows; it gives once, few, many or a size class.

j_gene: TRBJ2-5
abundance: once
d_gene: NA
v_gene: TRBV7-2
CDR3nt: TGTGCCAGCAGCTGGGCATTTGGGGAGACCCAGTACTTC
CDR3aa: CASSWAFGETQYF

j_gene: TRBJ2-1
abundance: NA
d_gene: NA
v_gene: TRBV6-1
CDR3nt: TGTGCCAGCAGTGTAGCTGGGGGCACCTACAATGAGCAGTTCTTC
CDR3aa: CASSVAGGTYNEQFF

j_gene: TRBJ2-3
abundance: NA
d_gene: TRBD2
v_gene: TRBV5-4
CDR3nt: TGTGCCAGCAGCTCTCTAGCGGGAGAGACAGATACGCAGTATTTT
CDR3aa: CASSSLAGETDTQYF

j_gene: TRBJ1-5
abundance: few
d_gene: TRBD1
v_gene: TRBV6-5
CDR3nt: TGTGCCAGCAGCGACGGACAGGGGGCGAATCAGCCCCAGCATTTT
CDR3aa: CASSDGQGANQPQHF

j_gene: TRBJ1-2
abundance: NA
d_gene: TRBD1
v_gene: TRBV28
CDR3nt: TGTGCCAGCAGAGCACAGGGGGAGGGGGGCTACACCTTC
CDR3aa: CASRAQGEGGYTF

j_gene: TRBJ1-5
abundance: NA
d_gene: NA
v_gene: TRBV6-5
CDR3nt: TGTGCCAGCAGTTGGACCCTTTCGGGACAGCCCCAGCATTTT
CDR3aa: CASSWTLSGQPQHF

j_gene: TRBJ2-1
abundance: NA
d_gene: TRBD1
v_gene: TRBV4-2
CDR3nt: TGTGCCAGCAGCCTTCAACAGGGGAGCTCCTACAATGAGCAGTTCTTC
CDR3aa: CASSLQQGSSYNEQFF

j_gene: TRBJ2-7
abundance: NA
d_gene: NA
v_gene: TRBV15
CDR3nt: TGTGCCACCAGCAGTGCTAACTCCTACGAGCAGTACTTC
CDR3aa: CATSSANSYEQYF

j_gene: TRBJ1-6
abundance: NA
d_gene: NA
v_gene: TRBV19
CDR3nt: TGTGCCAGTAATGGCGGGACCGGAGGGAATTCACCCCTCCACTTT
CDR3aa: CASNGGTGGNSPLHF

j_gene: TRBJ2-2
abundance: NA
d_gene: NA
v_gene: TRBV30
CDR3nt: TGTGCCTGGAGTGTACCGGCCGGGGAGCTGTTTTTT
CDR3aa: CAWSVPAGELFF

j_gene: TRBJ2-6
abundance: NA
d_gene: TRBD1
v_gene: TRBV28
CDR3nt: TGTGCCAGCACCGCAGGGGGCCTTGTCTCTGGGGCCAACGTCCTGACTTTC
CDR3aa: CASTAGGLVSGANVLTF

j_gene: TRBJ2-7
abundance: NA
d_gene: NA
v_gene: TRBV4-1
CDR3nt: TGCGCCAGCAGCCAAGATGTGGGGCCCTACGAGCAGTACTTC
CDR3aa: CASSQDVGPYEQYF

j_gene: TRBJ1-3
abundance: few
d_gene: NA
v_gene: TRBV7-2
CDR3nt: TGTGCCAGCAGTCAGGGGTCCGGTGCGGGAAACACCATATATTTT
CDR3aa: CASSQGSGAGNTIYF

j_gene: TRBJ2-5
abundance: NA
d_gene: NA
v_gene: TRBV10-1
CDR3nt: TGCGCCAGCAGTGAGTCAATAGGGGCCCAAGAGACCCAGTACTTC
CDR3aa: CASSESIGAQETQYF

j_gene: TRBJ2-3
abundance: NA
d_gene: TRBD2
v_gene: TRBV4-2
CDR3nt: TGTGCCAGCAGCCAAGATGTGAGCGGGAGAGGGGATACGCAGTATTTT
CDR3aa: CASSQDVSGRGDTQYF

j_gene: TRBJ2-5
abundance: once
d_gene: TRBD1
v_gene: TRBV29-1
CDR3nt: TGCAGCGTTGAAGTCCTGGGACAGGAGGAAGAGACCCAGTACTTC
CDR3aa: CSVEVLGQEEETQYF

j_gene: TRBJ2-3
abundance: NA
d_gene: NA
v_gene: TRBV28
CDR3nt: TGTGCCAGCAAGAGGCAGGGCGTGGGTACGCAGTATTTT
CDR3aa: CASKRQGVGTQYF

j_gene: TRBJ1-3
abundance: few
d_gene: NA
v_gene: TRBV10-3
CDR3nt: TGTGCCATCAGCGAACTGACAGGACACACCATATATTTT
CDR3aa: CAISELTGHTIYF

j_gene: TRBJ1-6
abundance: NA
d_gene: NA
v_gene: TRBV6-4
CDR3nt: TGTGCCAGCAGTCCGACAGTAACTAATTCACCCCTCCACTTT
CDR3aa: CASSPTVTNSPLHF

j_gene: TRBJ2-2
abundance: NA
d_gene: TRBD1
v_gene: TRBV4-2
CDR3nt: TGTGCCAGCAGCCAAGAATCTCGAGGGGGCGCGTCGAACGCCGGGGAGCTGTTTTTT
CDR3aa: CASSQESRGGASNAGELFF

j_gene: TRBJ2-1
abundance: NA
d_gene: NA
v_gene: TRBV4-1
CDR3nt: TGCGCCAGCAGCCAAGAGGAGACGAGCTCCTACAATGAGCAGTTCTTC
CDR3aa: CASSQEETSSYNEQFF

j_gene: TRBJ2-3
abundance: NA
d_gene: NA
v_gene: TRBV13
CDR3nt: TGTGCCAGCAGCTTACTTATAGATACGCAGTATTTT
CDR3aa: CASSLLIDTQYF

j_gene: TRBJ2-7
abundance: NA
d_gene: NA
v_gene: TRBV6-5
CDR3nt: TGTGCCAGCAGACCCCCCCAGGGCCATACCTACGAGCAGTACTTC
CDR3aa: CASRPPQGHTYEQYF

j_gene: TRBJ1-5
abundance: few
d_gene: TRBD1
v_gene: TRBV9
CDR3nt: TGTGCCAGCAGCGGGGCAGGGGGGTGGAATCAGCCCCAGCATTTT
CDR3aa: CASSGAGGWNQPQHF

j_gene: TRBJ2-2
abundance: NA
d_gene: NA
v_gene: TRBV5-1
CDR3nt: TGCGCCAGCACCCCGGCTTTGGGCTCCGGGGAGCTGTTTTTT
CDR3aa: CASTPALGSGELFF

j_gene: TRBJ2-2
abundance: NA
d_gene: TRBD2
v_gene: TRBV7-9
CDR3nt: TGTGCCAGCAGTCGTCTAGCGGGGAACACCGGGGAGCTGTTTTTT
CDR3aa: CASSRLAGNTGELFF

j_gene: TRBJ2-1
abundance: NA
d_gene: NA
v_gene: TRBV2
CDR3nt: TGTGCCAGCAGTGGTCGGGTTGGGTGGGGCGGAAACAATGAGCAGTTCTTC
CDR3aa: CASSGRVGWGGNNEQFF

j_gene: TRBJ2-7
abundance: NA
d_gene: TRBD2
v_gene: TRBV28
CDR3nt: TGTGCCAGCAGTTTCTCTAGCGGGGCCTACGAGCAGTACTTC
CDR3aa: CASSFSSGAYEQYF

j_gene: TRBJ1-6
abundance: NA
d_gene: NA
v_gene: TRBV28
CDR3nt: TGTGCCAGCAGTCCACAGACAGGCCATAATTCACCCCTCCACTTT
CDR3aa: CASSPQTGHNSPLHF